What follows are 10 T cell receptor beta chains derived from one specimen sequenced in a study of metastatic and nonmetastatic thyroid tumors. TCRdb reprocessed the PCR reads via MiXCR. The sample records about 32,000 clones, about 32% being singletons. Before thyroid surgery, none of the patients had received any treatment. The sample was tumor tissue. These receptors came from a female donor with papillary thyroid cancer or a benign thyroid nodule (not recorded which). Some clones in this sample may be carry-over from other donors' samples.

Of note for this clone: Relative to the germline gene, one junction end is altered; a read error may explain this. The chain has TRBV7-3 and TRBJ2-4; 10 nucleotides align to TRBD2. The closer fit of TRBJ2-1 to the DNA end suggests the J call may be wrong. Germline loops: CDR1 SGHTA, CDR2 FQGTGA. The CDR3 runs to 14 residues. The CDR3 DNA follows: TGTGCCGGCAGCCCCCAGGCTAGCGGGAGACGGCAGTTCTTC. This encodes CAGSPQASGRRQFF.

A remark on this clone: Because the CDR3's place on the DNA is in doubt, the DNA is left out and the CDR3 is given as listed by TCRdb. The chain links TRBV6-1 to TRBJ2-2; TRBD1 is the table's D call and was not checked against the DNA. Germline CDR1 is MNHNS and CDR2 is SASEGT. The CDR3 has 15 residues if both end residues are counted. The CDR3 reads CASSSSSGATGELFF.

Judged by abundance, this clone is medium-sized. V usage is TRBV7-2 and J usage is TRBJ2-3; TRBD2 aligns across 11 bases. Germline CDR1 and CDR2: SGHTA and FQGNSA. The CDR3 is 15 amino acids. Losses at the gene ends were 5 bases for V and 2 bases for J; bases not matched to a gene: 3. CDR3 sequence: CASSPGLAATDTQYF. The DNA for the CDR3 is TGTGCCAGCAGCCCGGGACTAGCGGCCACAGATACGCAGTATTTT.

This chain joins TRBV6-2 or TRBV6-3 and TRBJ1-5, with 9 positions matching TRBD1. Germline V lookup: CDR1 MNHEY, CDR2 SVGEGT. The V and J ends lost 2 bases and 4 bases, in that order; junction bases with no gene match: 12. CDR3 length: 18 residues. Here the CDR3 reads CASSYGLRGTGLNQPQHF. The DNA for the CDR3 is TGTGCCAGCAGTTACGGTCTTCGGGGGACAGGGTTAAATCAGCCCCAGCATTTT.

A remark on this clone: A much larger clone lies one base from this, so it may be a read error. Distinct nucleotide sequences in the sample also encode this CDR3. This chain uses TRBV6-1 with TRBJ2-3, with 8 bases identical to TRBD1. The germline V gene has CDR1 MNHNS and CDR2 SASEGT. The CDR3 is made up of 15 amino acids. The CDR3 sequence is CASSDGQGDADTQYF. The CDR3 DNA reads TGTGCCAGCAGTGACGGACAGGGTGATGCAGATACACAGTATTTT.

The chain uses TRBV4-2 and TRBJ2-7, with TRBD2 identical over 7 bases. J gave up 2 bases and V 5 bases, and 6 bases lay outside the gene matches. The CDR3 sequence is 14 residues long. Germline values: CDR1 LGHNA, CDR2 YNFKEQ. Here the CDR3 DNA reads TGTGCCAGCAGCTTCTCTAGCGGAACCTACGAGCAGTACTTC. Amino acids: CASSFSSGTYEQYF.

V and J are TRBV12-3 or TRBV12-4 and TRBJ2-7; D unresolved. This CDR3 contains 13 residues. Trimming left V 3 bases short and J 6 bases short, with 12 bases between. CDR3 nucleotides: TGTGCCAGCAGTTTGATCCTCAGCTCCGAGCAGTACTTC. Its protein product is CASSLILSSEQYF.

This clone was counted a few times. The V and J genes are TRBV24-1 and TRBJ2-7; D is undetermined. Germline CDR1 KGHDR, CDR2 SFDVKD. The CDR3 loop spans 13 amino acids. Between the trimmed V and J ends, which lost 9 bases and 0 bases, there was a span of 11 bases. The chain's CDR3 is CATQAPSSYEQYF. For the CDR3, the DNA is TGTGCCACCCAGGCCCCGAGCTCCTACGAGCAGTACTTC.

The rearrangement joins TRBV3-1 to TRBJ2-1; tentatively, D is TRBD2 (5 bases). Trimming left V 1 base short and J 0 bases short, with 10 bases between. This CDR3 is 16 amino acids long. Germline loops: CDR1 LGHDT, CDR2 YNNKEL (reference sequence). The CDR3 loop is CASSQVGESSYNEQFF. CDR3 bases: TGTGCCAGCAGCCAAGTGGGAGAGAGCTCCTACAATGAGCAGTTCTTC.

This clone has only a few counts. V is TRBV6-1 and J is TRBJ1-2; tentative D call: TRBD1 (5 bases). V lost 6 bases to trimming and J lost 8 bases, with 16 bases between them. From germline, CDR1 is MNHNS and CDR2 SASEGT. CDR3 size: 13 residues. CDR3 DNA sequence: TGTGCCAGCAGCAAAAGGGACTCCGACGGCTACACCTTC. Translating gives CASSKRDSDGYTF.